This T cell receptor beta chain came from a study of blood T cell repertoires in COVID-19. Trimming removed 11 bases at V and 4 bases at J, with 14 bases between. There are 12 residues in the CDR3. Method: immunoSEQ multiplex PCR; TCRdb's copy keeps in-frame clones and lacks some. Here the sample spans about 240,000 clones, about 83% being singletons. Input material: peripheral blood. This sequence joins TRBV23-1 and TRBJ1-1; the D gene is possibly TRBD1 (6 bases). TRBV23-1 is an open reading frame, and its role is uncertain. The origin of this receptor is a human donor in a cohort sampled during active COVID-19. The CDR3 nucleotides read TGCGCCCTTTGGGGGCCGGTCACTGAAGCTTTCTTT. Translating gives CALWGPVTEAFF.